The next 15 T cell receptor beta chains were all read from a single sample in a study of T-cell reconstitution after alpha-beta-depleted transplantation in children. Preparing the TCRbeta library involved the use of unique molecular identifiers. TCRdb ran MiXCR on the PCR reads and lists one entry per CDR3 protein. This table has 670,000 or so distinct CDR3 sequences, roughly 13% appearing once. Sequencing used PBMCs, obtained before TCRalphabeta/CD19-depleted stem cell transplant. These receptors all come from a girl aged 2 to 9 with congenital amegakaryocytic thrombocytopenia, due to receive a stem cell transplant.

In this sample, this clonotype turned up many times. The chain couples TRBV20-1 to TRBJ2-7, with 7 bases matching TRBD2. J was trimmed by 4 bases and V by 6 bases; bases with no gene match: 9. The CDR3 extends over 13 amino acids. The germline V gene has CDR1 DFQATT and CDR2 SNEGSKA (reference sequence). CDR3 coding DNA: TGCAGTGCACGGGGGGACTCTCGGTACGAGCAGTACTTC. It translates to CSARGDSRYEQYF.

In its sample, this clonotype was seen many times. The rearrangement joins TRBV7-9 to TRBJ2-1; 8 positions agree with TRBD2. V gave up 6 bases and J gave up 3 bases; unmatched junction bases: 10. The CDR3 is 16 amino acids. Germline assignment: CDR1 SEHNR and CDR2 FQNEAQ (reference sequence). The CDR3 DNA is TGTGCCAGCAGACCGCCTTTAGCGGGGAACTACAATGAGCAGTTCTTC. Encoded protein: CASRPPLAGNYNEQFF.

This clonotype showed up just a few times. V is TRBV12-3 or TRBV12-4 and J is TRBJ2-7; a possible D gene is TRBD2 (5 bases). This CDR3 spans 13 amino acids. V was pared by 8 bases and J by 7 bases, with 18 bases between. The CDR3: CASVRFETGEQYF. In DNA, the CDR3 is TGTGCCAGCGTACGTTTTGAAACGGGAGAGCAGTACTTC.

This clonotype was recorded a few times. The rearrangement links TRBV5-1 to TRBJ2-5; TRBD2 aligns across 11 bases. In germline, CDR1 is SGHRS, CDR2 YFSETQ. This CDR3 contains 16 residues. The CDR3, as DNA: TGCGCTTCCAAGGACCTGACTAGCGGGAACCAAGAGACCCAGTACTTC. This translates into CASKDLTSGNQETQYF.

This sequence joins TRBV7-9 and TRBJ2-7, with D perhaps TRBD1 (5 bases). This CDR3 has 13 residues. Germline CDR1 SEHNR, CDR2 FQNEAQ (reference sequence). The V end was cut by 5 bases, the J end by 3 bases, with 11 bases between. The CDR3 here is CASSRIDSYEQYF. The CDR3 region has the DNA TGTGCCAGCAGCCGGATAGACAGCTACGAGCAGTACTTC. Full variable domain (missing parts from reference TRBV7-9 and TRBJ2-7): DTGVSQNPRHKITKRGQNVTFRCDPISEHNRLYWYRQTLGQGPEFLTYFQNEAQLEKSRLLSDRFSAERPKGSFSTLEIQRTEQGDSAMYLCASSRIDSYEQYFGPGTRLTVT.

Many counts were recorded for this clonotype. The chain recombines TRBV5-1 with TRBJ2-5; no reliable D call. This CDR3 contains 13 residues. Trimming cost V 4 bases and J 4 bases, with 11 bases left between them. Germline V CDR1 and CDR2: SGHRS, YFSETQ. The CDR3, as DNA: TGCGCCAGCAGCCCGGGCATTGGAGAGACCCAGTACTTC. Translated: CASSPGIGETQYF.

In this sample, this clonotype turned up a few times. The CDR3: CASSQDRGDRGRLPKQPQHF. DNA for the CDR3: TGCGCCAGCAGCCAAGATAGGGGGGACAGGGGGCGCTTACCGAAACAGCCCCAGCATTTT. The rearrangement uses TRBV4-1 and TRBJ1-5; the match to TRBD1 covers 12 bases. The CDR3 has 20 residues. With V trimmed by 0 bases and J by 7 bases, 16 bases remained unmatched. Germline CDR1 reads MGHRA; CDR2 reads YSYEKL.

There are many counts of this clonotype. V and J are TRBV9 and TRBJ2-1; D call uncertain. Trimming shortened V by 3 bases and J by 4 bases, and 5 bases separated the two germline ends. The CDR3 is 12 amino acids. Germline V gene data show CDR1 as SGDLS and CDR2 as YYNGEE. Here the CDR3 reads CASSAIYNEQFF. The CDR3 region has the DNA TGTGCCAGCAGCGCAATATACAATGAGCAGTTCTTC.

V usage is TRBV20-1 and J usage is TRBJ2-1; 7 nucleotides line up with TRBD2. V trimming: 6 bases; J trimming: 3 bases; junction bases outside the gene matches: 5. Germline V gene sequence: CDR1 DFQATT, CDR2 SNEGSKA (reference sequence). There are 13 residues in the CDR3. The CDR3 DNA reads TGCAGTGCCCACCGCGGGAGCTACAATGAGCAGTTCTTC. This sequence encodes CSAHRGSYNEQFF.

In its sample, this clonotype was seen many times. The V and J genes are TRBV20-1 and TRBJ2-1; D is ambiguous. V lost 0 bases and J 3 bases, leaving 12 bases between the germline ends. The CDR3 is 15 residues long. Germline V gives CDR1 DFQATT, CDR2 SNEGSKA (reference sequence). The CDR3 is CSAREKGWSYNEQFF. The CDR3 coding sequence is TGCAGTGCTAGAGAAAAGGGATGGAGCTACAATGAGCAGTTCTTC.

There are many counts of this clonotype. The rearrangement uses TRBV5-1 and TRBJ2-1, with 10 bases that match TRBD2. Germline loops: CDR1 SGHRS, CDR2 YFSETQ. This CDR3 is 15 amino acids long. The junction had 7 bases not matched to a gene; V was cut back by 5 bases and J by 5 bases. This CDR3 reads CASRATSGAHNEQFF. The CDR3 DNA sequence: TGCGCCAGCAGGGCAACTAGCGGGGCACACAATGAGCAGTTCTTC.

This clonotype was counted ten times or more. The V gene is TRBV20-1, the J gene TRBJ2-3; the D gene is possibly TRBD2 (5 bases). Germline V gene data show CDR1 as DFQATT and CDR2 as SNEGSKA (reference sequence). The CDR3 has 14 residues. Trimming took off 6 bases at V and 4 bases at J, with 17 bases between the two ends. CDR3 DNA sequence: TGCAGTGCCCCCGTGGCACGTAGCGCAGATACGCAGTATTTT. It is translated as CSAPVARSADTQYF.

The chain is built from TRBV7-9 and TRBJ2-1; tentative D call: TRBD2 (6 bases). Germline CDR1 reads SEHNR; CDR2 reads FQNEAQ (reference sequence). Trimming removed 5 bases from V and 6 bases from J, with 14 bases in between. The CDR3 runs to 14 residues. For the CDR3, the DNA is TGTGCCAGCAGCACCGAACTAGCCCCCAATGAGCAGTTCTTC. Residues: CASSTELAPNEQFF. The full variable domain, in which reference TRBV7-9 and TRBJ2-1 provide the parts outside the CDR3, is DTGVSQNPRHKITKRGQNVTFRCDPISEHNRLYWYRQTLGQGPEFLTYFQNEAQLEKSRLLSDRFSAERPKGSFSTLEIQRTEQGDSAMYLCASSTELAPNEQFFGPGTRLTVL.

This clonotype was seen at least ten times. The V call is TRBV20-1, the J call TRBJ2-1, with 9 bases that match TRBD2. From germline, CDR1 is DFQATT and CDR2 SNEGSKA (reference sequence). The CDR3 length is 12 residues. After removal of 7 bases from V and 6 bases from J, the junction contained 4 bases not matched to a gene. The DNA of the CDR3 is TGCAGTGTAGCGGGAGCGCGCAATGAGCAGTTCTTC. Translated, it gives CSVAGARNEQFF.

This clonotype was seen repeatedly, ten times or more. V and J are TRBV20-1 and TRBJ2-3; D is undetermined. There are 14 residues in the CDR3. Deletions cut 3 bases from V and 1 base from J, with 11 bases between. From germline, CDR1 is DFQATT and CDR2 SNEGSKA (reference sequence). CDR3 in amino acids: CSASSYSGTDTQYF. Here the CDR3 DNA reads TGCAGTGCTAGTTCCTACTCTGGCACAGATACGCAGTATTTT.